One T cell receptor (beta chain) is described in this entry. V shed 5 bases and J 3 bases; nucleotides not matched to a gene: 4. This CDR3 is 13 amino acids long. Germline loops: CDR1 LGHNT, CDR2 FRNRAP. The sample originates from a study of identical twins. TCRdb redid the calling of the 5' RACE reads with MiXCR, one entry per CDR3 protein. The sample comprises 400,000 to 500,000 distinct CDR3 sequences, approximately 14% of which are singletons, and about 0.97% rests with the top ten. These data are also associated with another study on yellow fever vaccine responses in identical twins.

The chain links TRBV12-5 to TRBJ2-7; 7 nucleotides line up with TRBD2. The TCR sequence derives from a woman aged 18-30 years in good health. The sample taken for sequencing was CD4+ T cells sorted from blood. Here the CDR3 DNA reads TGTGCTAGTGGTCCCTCGGGAGGCTACGAGCAGTACTTC. Amino acid sequence: CASGPSGGYEQYF.